This T cell receptor beta chain derives from a study of cytomegalovirus exposure and HLA in healthy donors. Data came from immunoSEQ multiplex PCR; TCRdb stores just in-frame clones and leaves some out. This table holds some 75,000 clones, about 96% found once. The sequenced sample was PBMCs. This clonotype originated in a woman aged 18-30 years in good health and CMV-seronegative.

The CDR3 DNA is TGTGCCAGCAGCTCCAAATACTCCGGGACAGGGGTAGGGACCCAGTACTTC. As protein: CASSSKYSGTGVGTQYF. The rearrangement joins TRBV11-2 to TRBJ2-5, with 10 bases identical to TRBD1. The CDR3 covers 17 residues. Germline assignment: CDR1 SGHAT and CDR2 FQNNGV. The V and J ends lost 4 bases and 7 bases, in that order; junction bases with no gene match: 15.